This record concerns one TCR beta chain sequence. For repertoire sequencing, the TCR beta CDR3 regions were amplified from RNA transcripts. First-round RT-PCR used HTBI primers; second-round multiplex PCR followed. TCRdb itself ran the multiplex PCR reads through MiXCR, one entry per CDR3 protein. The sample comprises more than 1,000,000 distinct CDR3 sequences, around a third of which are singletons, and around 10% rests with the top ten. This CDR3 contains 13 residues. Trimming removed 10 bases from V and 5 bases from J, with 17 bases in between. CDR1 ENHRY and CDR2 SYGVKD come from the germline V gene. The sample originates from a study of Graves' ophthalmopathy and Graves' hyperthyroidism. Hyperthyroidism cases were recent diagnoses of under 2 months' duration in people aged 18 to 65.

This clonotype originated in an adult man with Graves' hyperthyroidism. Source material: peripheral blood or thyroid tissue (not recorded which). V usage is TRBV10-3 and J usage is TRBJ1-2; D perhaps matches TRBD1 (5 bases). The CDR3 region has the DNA TGTGCCAGCAGGGCCATAGTAGAATATGGCTACACCTTC. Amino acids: CASRAIVEYGYTF.